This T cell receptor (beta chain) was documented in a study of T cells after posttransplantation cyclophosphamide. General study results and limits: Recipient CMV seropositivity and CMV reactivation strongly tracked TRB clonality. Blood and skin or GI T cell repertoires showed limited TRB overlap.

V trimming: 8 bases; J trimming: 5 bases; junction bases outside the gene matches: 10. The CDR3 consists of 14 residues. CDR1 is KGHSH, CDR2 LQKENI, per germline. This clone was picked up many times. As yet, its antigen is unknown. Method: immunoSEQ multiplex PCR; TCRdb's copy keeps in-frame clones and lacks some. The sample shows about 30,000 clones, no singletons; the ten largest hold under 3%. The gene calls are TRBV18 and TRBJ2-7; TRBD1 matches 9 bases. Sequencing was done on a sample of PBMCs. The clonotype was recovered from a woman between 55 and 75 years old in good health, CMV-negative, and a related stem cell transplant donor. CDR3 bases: TGTGCCAGCACTAGGGGACAGGGCTCTAACGAGCAGTACTTC. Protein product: CASTRGQGSNEQYF.